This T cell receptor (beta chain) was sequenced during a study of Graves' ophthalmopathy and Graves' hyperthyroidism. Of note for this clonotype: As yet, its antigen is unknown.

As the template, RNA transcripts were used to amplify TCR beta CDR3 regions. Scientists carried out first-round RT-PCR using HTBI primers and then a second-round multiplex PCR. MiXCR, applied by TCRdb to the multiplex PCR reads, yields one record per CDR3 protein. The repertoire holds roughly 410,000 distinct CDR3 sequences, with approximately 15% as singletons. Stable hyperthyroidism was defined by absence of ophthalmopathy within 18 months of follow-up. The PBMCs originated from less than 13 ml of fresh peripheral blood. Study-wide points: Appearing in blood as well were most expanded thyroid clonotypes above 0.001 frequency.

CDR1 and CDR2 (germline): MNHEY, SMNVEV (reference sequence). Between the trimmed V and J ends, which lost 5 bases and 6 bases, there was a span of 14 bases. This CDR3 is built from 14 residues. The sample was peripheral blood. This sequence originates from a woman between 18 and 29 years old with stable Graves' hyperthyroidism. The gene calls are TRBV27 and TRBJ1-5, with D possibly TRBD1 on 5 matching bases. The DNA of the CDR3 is TGTGCCAGCAGTCTGGCGAACGGGGGTCAGCCCCAGCATTTT. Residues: CASSLANGGQPQHF.